This T cell receptor (beta chain) emerged from a study of T-cell memory formation after mild COVID-19 (dated by TCRdb to the early 2020s). Study-wide context: Most TCR sequence clusters were specific to one of the two donors. In a couple of donors, T-cell clones that expanded and contracted after mild COVID-19 were tracked by sequencing TCRalpha and TCRbeta repertoires over time. Two young, previously healthy adult volunteers, one female and one male, were included in the cohort. Beyond this particular receptor, the publication reports: Some responding clones were found in pre-infection memory, which suggests that pre-existing cross-reactive memory T cells took part in the SARS-CoV-2 response. Only a couple of mild cases were covered by the study, and larger cohorts that include severe cases with pre-infection samples were considered necessary. Contracting CD4+ clones turned up mainly in the CM and EM memory subsets, whereas EMRA was where CD8+ clones were enriched. From day 15 to 85, contracting clones showed balanced CD4/CD8 phenotypes, whereas a second wave of clones that expanded from day 15 to 37 leaned towards CD4+. Whether the second-wave clones peaking on day 37 were SARS-CoV-2 specific was not confirmed.

In its sample, this clonotype was seen a few times. It lacks a known antigen. The sample holds no much larger clone one base away, and base qualities are not on file. PBMCs were isolated by Ficoll-Paque density gradient centrifugation. The sample was run on an Illumina NovaSeq 6000. TCRalpha and TCRbeta cDNA libraries were constructed by 5'RACE with constant-segment primers, with sample barcodes and unique molecular identifiers being introduced. RNA was extracted from every sample with Trizol reagent. Library amplification was performed in two PCR steps, and a second sample barcode and Illumina TruSeq adapters were introduced in the second step. Sequencing of libraries was performed on an Illumina NovaSeq with 2 x 150 bp paired-end reads. The study's processing was this. The reads were demultiplexed and collapsed into UMI-guided consensus sequences using migec v1.2.7. Using mixcr v2.1.11, the UMI consensuses were aligned to TRA and TRB V and J templates and assembled into clonotypes. A clonotype was counted as expanded or contracted only if both edgeR and NoisET called the change significant, with noise models trained on biological replicates. For edgeR calls, a false discovery rate-adjusted p below 0.01 and a log2 fold-change threshold of 1 were applied. As an exploratory analysis of dynamics, max-normalized trajectories of the 1000 most abundant clonotypes were examined with PCA combined with hierarchical clustering. Separately sequenced CD4+ and CD8+ repertoires were used to assign a CD4 or CD8 phenotype to each responding clone. TCRdb reprocessed the public reads (quality trimming at Q25 with fastp, clone calling with MiXCR) and kept in-frame beta chains. Each CDR3 protein appears once, grouped with its most common genes and DNA. These V and J calls rely on TCRdb rather than the paper's analysis. The sample profile shows 90,000 to 120,000 distinct CDR3 sequences; 14% of them were found once. The ten largest make up roughly 40% of the sample.

The receptor's source is a man younger than 35 who had mild COVID-19 (a few samples of this study predate the infection). The sample titles of this study are shuffled in the database, so cell type and time point are left out; the donor was told from shared clones. The sequenced sample consisted of PBMCs or a T cell subset sorted from them (not recorded which).

The DNA reads TGCAGTGCCAACCTCCACGGACAGTCGTGGGAGACCCAGTACTTC. It translates to CSANLHGQSWETQYF. The chain joins TRBV20-1 to TRBJ2-5; the D gene is perhaps TRBD1, from 6 matching bases. The CDR3 contains 15 residues, cysteine and phenylalanine counted. The read is trimmed to its CDR3 DNA, 45 bases read in frame from base 1. The germline V gene (reference sequence) supplies CDR1 DFQATT and CDR2 SNEGSKA. Between the V and J ends, shortened by 6 bases and 5 bases respectively, the junction contains 22 bases.